Listed below are T cell receptor beta chains from one sample, sequenced in a study of blood T cell repertoires in COVID-19. Sequencing was performed with immunoSEQ multiplex PCR; in TCRdb, only in-frame clones are kept and a portion is missing. This table has 200,000 to 300,000 clones, around 89% appearing once. Sequenced material: PBMCs or T cells enriched from blood (not recorded which). Receptor source: a middle-aged man who had recovered from COVID-19. CDR3s include the opening cysteine and the closing phenylalanine or tryptophan. Each record gives: clone size, V gene, J gene, D gene, CDR3 protein, CDR3 DNA. The D gene is left open where the match is weak. Expanded clones get a size class; other rows say once, few or many, or leave the size out.

>.|TRBV5-1|TRBJ1-6|TRBD1
CASSLRDRNNSPLHF
TGCGCCAGCAGCTTAAGGGACAGGAATAATTCACCCCTCCACTTT
>.|TRBV11-2|TRBJ2-7|TRBD2
CASSEGLAGAYEQYF
TGTGCCAGCAGCGAGGGACTAGCGGGCGCCTACGAGCAGTACTTC
>.|TRBV4-2|TRBJ1-3|.
CASSQDTVRFSLSGNTIYF
TGTGCCAGCAGCCAAGATACGGTGCGGTTCAGCCTCTCTGGAAACACCATATATTTT
>.|TRBV29-1|TRBJ1-2|.
CSVVTYYGYTF
TGCAGCGTTGTAACTTACTATGGCTACACCTTC
>.|TRBV11-1|TRBJ2-2|TRBD1
CASSRQGANTGELFF
TGTGCCAGCAGTCGACAGGGTGCGAACACCGGGGAGCTGTTTTTT
>.|TRBV5-4|TRBJ2-7|TRBD2
CASSASARESGYEQYF
TGTGCCAGCAGCGCCTCGGCGCGGGAGTCTGGCTACGAGCAGTACTTC
>.|TRBV7-3|TRBJ2-3|TRBD2
CASSLLAGRSTDTQYF
TGTGCCAGCAGCTTATTAGCGGGGAGAAGCACAGATACGCAGTATTTT
>.|TRBV9|TRBJ1-2|.
CASSVGGREGANYGYTF
TGTGCCAGCAGCGTAGGGGGCAGGGAGGGGGCTAACTATGGCTACACCTTC
>.|TRBV21-1|TRBJ2-5|.
CASSKGTGQETQYF
TGTGCCAGCAGCAAAGGGACAGGACAAGAGACCCAGTACTTC
>few|TRBV2|TRBJ1-2|TRBD1
CASRGQGANYGYTF
TGTGCCAGCAGGGGACAGGGAGCCAACTATGGCTACACCTTC
>.|TRBV14|TRBJ2-2|.
CASSLPGASINTGELFF
TGTGCCAGCAGCCTGCCGGGAGCATCAATAAACACCGGGGAGCTGTTTTTT
>.|TRBV2|TRBJ2-1|.
CASSYDIEQFF
TGTGCCAGCAGTTACGACATAGAGCAGTTCTTC
>.|TRBV11-2|TRBJ2-3|.
CASSLRQFTDTQYF
TGTGCCAGCAGCTTACGACAGTTCACAGATACGCAGTATTTT
>.|TRBV7-2|TRBJ1-3|TRBD1
CASSLEGTGNSGNTIYF
TGTGCCAGCAGCTTAGAGGGGACAGGGAACTCTGGAAACACCATATATTTT
>.|TRBV7-3|TRBJ2-7|.
CASSLSPGYYEQYF
TGTGCCAGCAGCTTAAGTCCAGGGTACTACGAGCAGTACTTC
>.|TRBV20-1|TRBJ2-1|TRBD2
CSASSSGIGYEQFF
TGCAGTGCTAGTTCCAGCGGGATAGGCTATGAGCAGTTCTTC
>once|TRBV11-2|TRBJ1-3|.
CASSVGRVGSGNTIYF
TGTGCCAGCAGTGTAGGCAGGGTGGGCTCTGGAAACACCATATATTTT
>.|TRBV11-2|TRBJ1-2|TRBD1
CASSLGGSGGRRGYTF
TGTGCCAGCAGCTTAGGAGGGTCAGGGGGCCGGAGGGGCTACACCTTC
>.|TRBV18|TRBJ2-3|TRBD2
CASSRTSGTDTDTQYF
TGTGCCAGCTCACGGACTAGCGGGACGGACACAGATACGCAGTATTTT
>.|TRBV19|TRBJ2-1|.
CASSPDRFSSYNEQFF
TGTGCCAGTAGTCCCGACAGATTTAGCTCCTACAATGAGCAGTTCTTC
>.|TRBV4-1|TRBJ2-7|.
CASSQEPTGHYYEQYF
TGCGCCAGCAGCCAAGAGCCCACGGGACACTACTACGAGCAGTACTTC
>.|TRBV5-1|TRBJ2-7|TRBD1
CASSLIGGQGYEQYF
TGCGCCAGCAGCTTGATCGGGGGACAGGGATACGAGCAGTACTTC
>.|TRBV4-1|TRBJ2-7|TRBD2
CASTSGRDDYEQYF
TGCGCCAGCACTAGCGGAAGGGACGATTACGAGCAGTACTTC
>.|TRBV27|TRBJ1-1|.
CASRPTGPTEAFF
TGTGCCAGCAGACCTACAGGGCCCACTGAAGCTTTCTTT
>.|TRBV6-6|TRBJ1-5|TRBD1
CASSSADRGRGQPQHF
TGTGCCAGCAGTTCCGCCGACAGGGGGCGCGGTCAGCCCCAGCATTTT
>.|TRBV10-3|TRBJ2-2|.
CAIRSATDHTGELFF
TGTGCCATTCGTAGCGCAACCGATCACACCGGGGAGCTGTTTTTT
>.|TRBV20-1|TRBJ2-3|TRBD2
CSASSSGVTTDTQYF
TGCAGTGCTAGTTCTAGCGGGGTAACCACAGATACGCAGTATTTT
>.|TRBV6-1|TRBJ2-1|TRBD2
CASSGSTSGPYNEQFF
TGTGCCAGCAGTGGTTCGACTAGCGGGCCCTACAATGAGCAGTTCTTC
>.|TRBV4-3|TRBJ2-7|TRBD2
CASSHITSGSHYEQYF
TGCGCCAGCAGCCATATAACTAGCGGGTCACACTACGAGCAGTACTTC
>.|TRBV7-2|TRBJ2-7|.
CASSLARQGWTYEQYF
TGTGCCAGCAGCTTAGCGCGGCAGGGTTGGACCTACGAGCAGTACTTC
>.|TRBV5-8|TRBJ1-2|.
CASNPPDRLNDYGYTF
TGTGCCAGCAATCCCCCGGACAGACTAAACGACTATGGCTACACCTTC
>.|TRBV13|TRBJ2-5|.
CASTLTRETQYF
TGTGCCAGCACCTTAACCAGAGAGACCCAGTACTTC
>.|TRBV5-6|TRBJ2-1|.
CASSYPRQSSYNEQFF
TGTGCCAGCAGCTATCCGAGACAGAGCTCCTACAATGAGCAGTTCTTC
>.|TRBV5-1|TRBJ1-5|.
CASSLTGSNQPQHF
TGCGCCAGCAGCTTGACAGGTAGCAATCAGCCCCAGCATTTT
>.|TRBV18|TRBJ2-5|TRBD2
CASSPQSASGETQYF
TGTGCCAGCTCACCACAGTCGGCTAGCGGGGAGACCCAGTACTTC
>.|TRBV15|TRBJ2-1|TRBD2
CATSREAGANEQFF
TGTGCCACCAGCAGAGAAGCGGGGGCCAATGAGCAGTTCTTC
>.|TRBV7-2|TRBJ2-2|TRBD1
CASSFPGTDTGELFF
TGTGCCAGCAGCTTCCCCGGGACAGACACCGGGGAGCTGTTTTTT
>.|TRBV27|TRBJ2-5|TRBD1
CASSRKRGREETQYF
TGTGCCAGCAGTCGTAAAAGGGGGCGTGAAGAGACCCAGTACTTC
>.|TRBV28|TRBJ2-2|TRBD2
CASSLWAAGGLDTGELFF
TGTGCCAGCAGTTTATGGGCAGCGGGGGGACTAGACACCGGGGAGCTGTTTTTT
>once|TRBV4-3|TRBJ2-1|TRBD2
CASSLAGGLDEQFF
TGCGCCAGCAGCCTAGCGGGAGGGTTGGATGAGCAGTTCTTC
>.|TRBV6-5|TRBJ2-3|TRBD2
CASRGGDRRGDTQYF
TGTGCCAGCCGGGGGGGCGACCGTCGAGGAGATACGCAGTATTTT
>.|TRBV18|TRBJ1-1|.
CASSGQIDTEAFF
TGTGCCAGCTCAGGACAGATAGACACTGAAGCTTTCTTT
>.|TRBV6-1|TRBJ1-5|TRBD1
CASSERGTGVNNQPQHF
TGTGCCAGCAGTGAAAGAGGGACAGGGGTCAACAATCAGCCCCAGCATTTT
>.|TRBV10-3|TRBJ2-3|TRBD2
CAAGRGGITDTQYF
TGTGCCGCCGGCCGGGGGGGAATCACAGATACGCAGTATTTT
>.|TRBV27|TRBJ1-5|.
CASSLYMSGNQPQHF
TGTGCCAGCAGTTTATATATGTCGGGAAATCAGCCCCAGCATTTT
>.|TRBV29-1|TRBJ2-7|TRBD1
CSVGTGAYEQYF
TGCAGCGTTGGGACAGGGGCCTACGAGCAGTACTTC
>.|TRBV3-1/TRBV3-2|TRBJ2-2|TRBD2
CASSLPVGGANTGELFF
TGTGCCAGCAGCCTCCCCGTCGGGGGGGCCAACACCGGGGAGCTGTTTTTT
>.|TRBV29-1|TRBJ2-3|.
CSVGAGATDTQYF
TGCAGCGTTGGGGCAGGGGCAACAGATACGCAGTATTTT
>.|TRBV5-1|TRBJ1-2|TRBD1
CASRSRTGNYGYTF
TGCGCCAGCAGATCCCGGACAGGCAACTATGGCTACACCTTC
>.|TRBV10-1|TRBJ2-7|TRBD1
CASSEYRGSSYEQYF
TGCGCCAGCAGTGAATACAGGGGGAGCTCCTACGAGCAGTACTTC
>few|TRBV11-1|TRBJ2-7|TRBD1
CASRAGQGGYEQYF
TGTGCCAGCAGGGCGGGACAGGGAGGCTACGAGCAGTACTTC
>.|TRBV10-3|TRBJ2-7|TRBD1
CAISRDREFEQYF
TGTGCCATCAGCCGGGACAGGGAATTTGAGCAGTACTTC
>.|TRBV6-5|TRBJ1-2|.
CASSTPTEPNYGYTF
TGTGCCAGCAGTACTCCGACAGAGCCTAACTATGGCTACACCTTC
>once|TRBV10-3|TRBJ1-1|TRBD1
CATRTGMAEAFF
TGTGCCACCCGGACAGGGATGGCTGAAGCTTTCTTT
>.|TRBV6-6|TRBJ1-2|.
CASSSRGNGYTF
TGTGCCAGCAGTAGTAGAGGGAATGGCTACACCTTC
>.|TRBV5-5|TRBJ1-6|.
CASSLVWGRNSPLHF
TGTGCCAGCAGTTTAGTCTGGGGGCGTAATTCACCCCTCCACTTT
>.|TRBV18|TRBJ2-1|TRBD1
CASSPGTVYNEQFF
TGTGCCAGCTCACCAGGGACAGTATACAATGAGCAGTTCTTC
>once|TRBV16|TRBJ1-1|TRBD1
CASSQTGGPNTEAFF
TGTGCCAGCAGCCAAACAGGGGGCCCGAACACTGAAGCTTTCTTT